What follows are 20 T cell receptor beta chains derived from one specimen sequenced in a study of T cells in Graves' hyperthyroidism and ophthalmopathy. TCR beta CDR3 region amplification was performed from RNA transcripts. HTBI primers were employed in a first-round RT-PCR of the TCR CDR3. Each CDR3 protein gets one entry after TCRdb re-called the multiplex PCR reads with MiXCR. The sample yields about 560,000 distinct CDR3 sequences, 16% seen once. The sample was blood. These receptors were obtained from a young woman with Graves' hyperthyroidism.

This sequence joins TRBV7-2 and TRBJ2-3; D gene ambiguous. The germline V gene has CDR1 SGHTA and CDR2 FQGNSA. The CDR3 contains 15 residues. Trimming took 3 bases from V and 0 from J, leaving 10 bases between them. CDR3 nucleotides: TGTGCCAGCAGCTTCGGGCCCCATAGCACAGATACGCAGTATTTT. Amino acid sequence: CASSFGPHSTDTQYF.

This clonotype has at least ten counts. The V call is TRBV3-1, the J call TRBJ2-7, with 10 bases fitting TRBD1. CDR3 size: 15 residues. V gave up 2 bases and J gave up 5 bases; unmatched junction bases: 6. CDR1 LGHDT and CDR2 YNNKEL come from the germline V gene (reference sequence). This CDR3 reads CASSQPRGTGDEQYF. The CDR3 DNA sequence: TGTGCCAGCAGCCAACCCCGAGGGACAGGGGACGAGCAGTACTTC.

The gene calls are TRBV12-3 or TRBV12-4 and TRBJ2-7; the match to TRBD2 covers 11 bases. The CDR3 has 15 amino acids. V was clipped by 6 bases and J by 5 bases; unmatched bases: 9. The CDR3 DNA follows: TGTGCCAGCAGACCCACTAGCGGGGGTCCCAACGAGCAGTACTTC. This encodes CASRPTSGGPNEQYF.

This clonotype was detected many times. The V call is TRBV3-1, the J call TRBJ2-1, with 7 bases matching TRBD2. Germline values: CDR1 LGHDT, CDR2 YNNKEL (reference sequence). Trimming at V came to 0 bases and at J to 10 bases, leaving 3 bases not matched to a gene. The CDR3 loop spans 13 amino acids. The chain's CDR3 is CASSQDSGGEQFF. DNA for the CDR3: TGTGCCAGCAGCCAAGATTCCGGGGGGGAGCAGTTCTTC.

In this sample, this clonotype turned up many times. The chain employs TRBV6-5 and TRBJ1-1; D may be TRBD1 (5 bases). Germline-derived CDR1 and CDR2 are MNHEY and SVGAGI. The CDR3 extends over 15 amino acids. V lost 0 bases and J lost 5, with 13 bases in between. Written as DNA, the CDR3 is TGTGCCAGCAGTTACTCACCCAGGGCGGCGACTGAAGCTTTCTTT. It encodes CASSYSPRAATEAFF.

This chain links TRBV27 with TRBJ2-7, with 10 bases lining up with TRBD2. The CDR3 length is 15 residues. Germline values: CDR1 MNHEY, CDR2 SMNVEV (reference sequence). V lost 2 bases and J lost 3; bases outside the gene matches: 4. CDR3 loop: CASSLESSGGYEQYF. CDR3 nucleotide sequence: TGTGCCAGCAGTTTAGAGTCTAGCGGGGGCTACGAGCAGTACTTC.

This sequence joins TRBV10-3 and TRBJ2-7; 7 positions match TRBD1. CDR1 is ENHRY, CDR2 SYGVKD, per germline. Germline trimming cut 4 bases from V and 4 bases from J; bases unmatched to any gene: 7. The CDR3 contains 14 residues. CDR3 nucleotide sequence: TGTGCCATCAGTGCAAGCCCGGGACAGTACGAGCAGTACTTC. This gives the protein CAISASPGQYEQYF.

The J gene is TRBJ2-3, the V gene TRBV19; a weak D match, TRBD1 (5 bases). CDR3 length: 13 amino acids. V gave up 8 bases and J gave up 1 base, with 10 bases separating them. The germline V gene encodes CDR1 LNHDA and CDR2 SQIVND (reference sequence). CDR3 DNA: TGTGCCAGTCAGGGTAGGGGCACAGATACGCAGTATTTT. Its translation is CASQGRGTDTQYF.

This clonotype has only a few counts. V is TRBV30 and J is TRBJ2-7, with TRBD1 as a possible D gene (5 bases). Trimming shortened V by 2 bases and J by 0 bases, and 17 bases separated the two germline ends. Germline values: CDR1 GTSNPN, CDR2 SVGIG (reference sequence). The CDR3 totals 16 residues. CDR3 bases: TGTGCCTGGAGTACCGGACGCAGGGTGGGCTCCTACGAGCAGTACTTC. Translating it yields CAWSTGRRVGSYEQYF.

This rearrangement joins TRBV4-3 to TRBJ1-1; tentatively, D is TRBD1 (5 bases). Germline CDR1 LGHNA, CDR2 YSLEER. The CDR3 consists of 13 residues. V was trimmed by 0 bases and J by 8 bases, leaving 10 bases between them. Here the CDR3 reads CASSQDPGREAFF. The CDR3 nucleotides are TGCGCCAGCAGCCAAGACCCGGGGCGGGAAGCTTTCTTT.

This clonotype has a count of ten or more. V is TRBV6-1 and J is TRBJ1-5; D possibly corresponds to TRBD1 (5 bases). This CDR3 is 14 amino acids long. CDR1 MNHNS and CDR2 SASEGT come from the germline V gene. V gave up 7 bases and J gave up 7 bases, with 17 bases separating them. This chain's CDR3 is CASTIGGNGQPQHF. The CDR3 DNA follows: TGTGCCAGCACCATTGGGGGGAATGGACAGCCCCAGCATTTT.

This clonotype was counted many times. This rearrangement joins TRBV20-1 to TRBJ1-1; no clear D gene. The V end lost 1 base, the J end lost 0 bases, and 9 bases lay between the germline ends. Germline lookup yields CDR1 DFQATT and CDR2 SNEGSKA (reference sequence). The CDR3 is 14 residues long. CDR3 in amino acids: CSARVNNMNTEAFF. DNA for the CDR3: TGCAGTGCTAGAGTTAACAACATGAACACTGAAGCTTTCTTT.

The table lists this clonotype with a few counts. V usage is TRBV19 and J usage is TRBJ2-3, with 8 bases lining up with TRBD2. The CDR3 covers 15 residues. V gave up 7 bases and J gave up 0 bases; unmatched junction bases: 6. CDR1 and CDR2 (germline): LNHDA, SQIVND (reference sequence). This chain's CDR3 is CASTAGGTSTDTQYF. The CDR3 bases are TGTGCCAGTACCGCGGGGGGAACTAGCACAGATACGCAGTATTTT. Drawing the rest from reference TRBV19 and TRBJ2-3, the complete variable domain is DGGITQSPKYLFRKEGQNVTLSCEQNLNHDAMYWYRQDPGQGLRLIYYSQIVNDFQKGDIAEGYSVSREKKESFPLTVTSAQKNPTAFYLCASTAGGTSTDTQYFGPGTRLTVL.

In this sample, this clonotype turned up a few times. This chain joins TRBV10-3 and TRBJ2-1; D not certain. Looked up from germline, CDR1 is ENHRY and CDR2 is SYGVKD. CDR3 length equals 12 residues. V was clipped by 2 bases and J by 3 bases, with 2 bases between them. Written as DNA, the CDR3 is TGTGCCATCAGTGAGGGCTACAATGAGCAGTTCTTC. Translating gives CAISEGYNEQFF.

The chain links TRBV6-1 to TRBJ2-2; D remains ambiguous. This CDR3 has 14 residues. The germline CDR1 and CDR2 sequences are MNHNS and SASEGT. V lost 8 bases to trimming and J lost 1 base, with 11 bases between them. As DNA, the CDR3 is TGTGCCAGCCTACGGAGAGTGAACACCGGGGAGCTGTTTTTT. This codes for CASLRRVNTGELFF.

This clonotype was detected a few times. The CDR3 DNA follows: TGTGCCAGCAATCTCCGGACAGGGGGCCGGGAGACCCAGTACTTC. Encoded protein: CASNLRTGGRETQYF. The rearrangement joins TRBV6-1 to TRBJ2-5; 11 nucleotides align to TRBD1. The CDR3 covers 15 residues. Losses at the gene ends were 7 bases for V and 5 bases for J; bases not matched to a gene: 9. Germline V gene sequence: CDR1 MNHNS, CDR2 SASEGT.

This clonotype came up many times. The V call is TRBV7-2, the J call TRBJ2-1, with TRBD2 matching over 10 bases. Unmatched junction bases numbered 13, after V lost 10 bases and J lost 7 bases. In germline, CDR1 is SGHTA, CDR2 FQGNSA. The CDR3 runs 15 residues. CDR3 DNA sequence: TGTGCCACATCTAGCGGGGGCCTTCTCCAGAATGAGCAGTTCTTC. Residues: CATSSGGLLQNEQFF. Drawing the rest from reference TRBV7-2 and TRBJ2-1, the complete variable domain is GAGVSQSPSNKVTEKGKDVELRCDPISGHTALYWYRQSLGQGLEFLIYFQGNSAPDKSGLPSDRFSAERTGGSVSTLTIQRTQQEDSAVYLCATSSGGLLQNEQFFGPGTRLTVL.

The CDR3 here is CAWTLGQDQPQHF. The DNA of the CDR3 is TGTGCCTGGACCCTAGGGCAAGATCAGCCCCAGCATTTT. The chain employs TRBV30 and TRBJ1-5; D is unresolved. V was shortened by 4 bases and J by 5 bases, with 12 bases between the two germline ends. The CDR3 totals 13 residues. Per the germline V gene, CDR1 is GTSNPN and CDR2 is SVGIG (reference sequence).

This clonotype was recorded a few times. The J gene is TRBJ2-1, the V gene TRBV28, with TRBD2 matching 7 bases. This CDR3 has 16 residues. J was trimmed by 6 bases and V by 6 bases; bases with no gene match: 14. Germline-derived CDR1 and CDR2 are MDHEN and SYDVKM. In DNA, the CDR3 is TGTGCCAGCAGCCCCGGCTGGGCGGGAGAAGGCAATGAGCAGTTCTTC. This gives the protein CASSPGWAGEGNEQFF.

This clonotype came up many times. The chain joins TRBV14 to TRBJ2-5; D is ambiguous. V lost 0 bases, J lost 4 bases, and 6 bases lay in between. The CDR3 runs to 13 residues. CDR1 and CDR2 (germline): SGHDN, FVKESK. CDR3 amino acids: CASSQEVRETQYF. CDR3 coding DNA: TGTGCCAGCAGCCAAGAAGTCCGAGAGACCCAGTACTTC. The full variable domain, rest sourced from reference TRBV14 and TRBJ2-5, is EAGVTQFPSHSVIEKGQTVTLRCDPISGHDNLYWYRRVMGKEIKFLLHFVKESKQDESGMPNNRFLAERTGGTYSTLKVQPAELEDSGVYFCASSQEVRETQYFGPGTRLLVL.